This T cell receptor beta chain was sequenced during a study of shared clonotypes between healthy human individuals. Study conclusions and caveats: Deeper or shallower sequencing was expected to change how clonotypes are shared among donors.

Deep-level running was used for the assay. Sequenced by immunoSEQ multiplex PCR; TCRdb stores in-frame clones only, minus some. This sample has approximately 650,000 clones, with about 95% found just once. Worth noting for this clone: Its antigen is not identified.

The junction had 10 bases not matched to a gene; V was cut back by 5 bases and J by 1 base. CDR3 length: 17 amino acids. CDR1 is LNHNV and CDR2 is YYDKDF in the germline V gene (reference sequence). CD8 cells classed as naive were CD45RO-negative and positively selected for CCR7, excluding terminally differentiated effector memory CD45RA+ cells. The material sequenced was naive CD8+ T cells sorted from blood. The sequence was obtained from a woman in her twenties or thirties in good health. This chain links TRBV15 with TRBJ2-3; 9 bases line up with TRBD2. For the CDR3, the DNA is TGTGCCACCAGCTACGAGGGGGTAGCGGGAGGCACAGATACGCAGTATTTT. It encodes CATSYEGVAGGTDTQYF.